This TCR beta chain came from a study of cytomegalovirus exposure and HLA in healthy donors. Sequencing used immunoSEQ multiplex PCR; TCRdb keeps in-frame clones, though not all of them. Here the sample spans about 200,000 clones, roughly 83% being singletons. The CDR3 is made up of 15 amino acids. In germline, CDR1 is SGHNT, CDR2 YYREEE (reference sequence). V dropped 3 bases and J dropped 4; count of bases not matched to a gene: 10. Material: PBMCs. The chain uses TRBV5-4 and TRBJ2-7, with 7 positions matching TRBD2. This clonotype was obtained from a woman younger than 35 in good health and CMV-seronegative. The CDR3 coding sequence is TGTGCCAGCAGCTCCCAGCGGGGAGGTCCATACGAGCAGTACTTC. It yields the protein CASSSQRGGPYEQYF.